This T cell receptor (beta chain) comes out of a study of Graves' ophthalmopathy and Graves' hyperthyroidism. RNA transcripts yielded amplified TCR beta CDR3 regions. HTBI-primed first-round RT-PCR preceded second-round multiplex PCR. One entry per CDR3 protein results from TCRdb running MiXCR on the multiplex PCR reads. The sample consists of 1 million to 1.3 million distinct CDR3 sequences, about 35% of them appearing once. This clonotype was found many times. Its antigen is not known. Germline V gene lookup returns CDR1 SEHNR and CDR2 FQNEAQ (reference sequence). This CDR3 spans 14 amino acids. Deletions cut 3 bases from V and 2 bases from J, with 10 bases between. Points from the study as a whole: Blood also carried most expanded thyroid clonotypes exceeding 0.001 frequency.

The chain employs TRBV7-9 and TRBJ1-1; no clear D. The TCR sequence derives from an adult man with Graves' hyperthyroidism. Sequenced: peripheral blood or thyroid tissue (not recorded which). The CDR3 spells CASSFYADNTEAFF. CDR3 nucleotide sequence: TGTGCCAGCAGCTTCTACGCCGATAACACTGAAGCTTTCTTT. Filled out from reference TRBV7-9 and TRBJ1-1, the complete variable domain reads DTGVSQNPRHKITKRGQNVTFRCDPISEHNRLYWYRQTLGQGPEFLTYFQNEAQLEKSRLLSDRFSAERPKGSFSTLEIQRTEQGDSAMYLCASSFYADNTEAFFGQGTRLTVV.